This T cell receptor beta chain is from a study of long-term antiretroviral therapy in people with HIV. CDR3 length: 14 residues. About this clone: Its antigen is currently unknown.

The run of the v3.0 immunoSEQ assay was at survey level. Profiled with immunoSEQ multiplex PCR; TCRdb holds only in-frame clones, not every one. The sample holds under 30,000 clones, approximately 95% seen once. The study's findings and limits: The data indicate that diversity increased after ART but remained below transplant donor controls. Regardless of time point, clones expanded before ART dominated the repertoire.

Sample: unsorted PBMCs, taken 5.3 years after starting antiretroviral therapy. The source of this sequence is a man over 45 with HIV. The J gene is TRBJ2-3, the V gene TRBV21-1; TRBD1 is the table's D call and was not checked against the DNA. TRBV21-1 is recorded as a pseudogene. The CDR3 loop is CASGGQGGPDTQYF. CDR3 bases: TGTGCCAGCGGTGGACAGGGCGGACCAGATACGCAGTATTTT.